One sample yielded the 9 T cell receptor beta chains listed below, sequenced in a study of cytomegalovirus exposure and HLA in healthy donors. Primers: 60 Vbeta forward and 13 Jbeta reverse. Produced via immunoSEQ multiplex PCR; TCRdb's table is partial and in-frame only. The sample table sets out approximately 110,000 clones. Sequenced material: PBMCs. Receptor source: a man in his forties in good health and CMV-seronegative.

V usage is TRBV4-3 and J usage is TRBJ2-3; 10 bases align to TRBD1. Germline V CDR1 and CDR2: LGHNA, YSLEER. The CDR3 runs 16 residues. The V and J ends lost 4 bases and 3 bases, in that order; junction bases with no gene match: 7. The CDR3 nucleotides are TGCGCCAGCAGCCCTGACAGGGGGCTGATTACAGATACGCAGTATTTT. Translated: CASSPDRGLITDTQYF.

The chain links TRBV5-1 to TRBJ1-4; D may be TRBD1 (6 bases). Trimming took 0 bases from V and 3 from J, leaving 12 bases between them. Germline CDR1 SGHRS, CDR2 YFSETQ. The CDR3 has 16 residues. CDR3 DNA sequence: TGCGCCAGCAGCTTGGCGGGGGGGCAGGCTAATGAAAAACTGTTTTTT. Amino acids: CASSLAGGQANEKLFF.

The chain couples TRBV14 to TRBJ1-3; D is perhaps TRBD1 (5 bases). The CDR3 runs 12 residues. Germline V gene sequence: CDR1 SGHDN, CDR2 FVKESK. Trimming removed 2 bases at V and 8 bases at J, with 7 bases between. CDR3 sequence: CASSQQGYTIYF. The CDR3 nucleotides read TGTGCCAGCAGCCAACAGGGATACACCATATATTTT.

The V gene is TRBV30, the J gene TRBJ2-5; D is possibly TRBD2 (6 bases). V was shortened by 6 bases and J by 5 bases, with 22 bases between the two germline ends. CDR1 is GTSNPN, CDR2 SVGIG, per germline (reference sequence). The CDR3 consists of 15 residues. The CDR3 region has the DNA TGTGCCTGCCGGCCAGGCGGCACGGGGAGGGAGACCCAGTACTTC. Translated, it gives CACRPGGTGRETQYF.

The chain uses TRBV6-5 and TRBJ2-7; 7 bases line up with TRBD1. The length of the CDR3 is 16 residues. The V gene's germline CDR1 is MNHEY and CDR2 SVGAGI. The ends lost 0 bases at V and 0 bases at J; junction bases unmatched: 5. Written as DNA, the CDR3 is TGTGCCAGCAGTTACTCGACAGGGCTGACCTCCTACGAGCAGTACTTC. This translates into CASSYSTGLTSYEQYF.

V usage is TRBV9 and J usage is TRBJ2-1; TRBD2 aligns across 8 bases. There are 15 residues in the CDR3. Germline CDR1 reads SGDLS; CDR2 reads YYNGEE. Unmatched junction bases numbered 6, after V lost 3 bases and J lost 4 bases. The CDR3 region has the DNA TGTGCCAGCAGCGATAGCGGGACAAATTACAATGAGCAGTTCTTC. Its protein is CASSDSGTNYNEQFF. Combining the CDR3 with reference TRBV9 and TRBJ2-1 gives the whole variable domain DSGVTQTPKHLITATGQRVTLRCSPRSGDLSVYWYQQSLDQGLQFLIQYYNGEERAKGNILERFSAQQFPDLHSELNLSSLELGDSALYFCASSDSGTNYNEQFFGPGTRLTVL.

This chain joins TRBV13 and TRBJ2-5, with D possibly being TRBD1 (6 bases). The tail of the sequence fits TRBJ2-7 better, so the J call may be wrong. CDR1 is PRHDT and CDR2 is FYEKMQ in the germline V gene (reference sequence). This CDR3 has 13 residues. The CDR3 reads CASSFRTAYEQYF. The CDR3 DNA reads TGTGCCAGCAGCTTTAGGACAGCCTACGAGCAGTACTTC.

Here the CDR3 DNA reads TGTGCCAGCAGTTCCCGCTACGGGACTACTTCCGAGCAGTACTTC. It yields the protein CASSSRYGTTSEQYF. The rearrangement links TRBV27 to TRBJ2-7; 7 positions agree with TRBD2. V shed 4 bases and J 6 bases; nucleotides not matched to a gene: 12. CDR3 length: 15 amino acids. The V gene's germline CDR1 is MNHEY and CDR2 SMNVEV (reference sequence).

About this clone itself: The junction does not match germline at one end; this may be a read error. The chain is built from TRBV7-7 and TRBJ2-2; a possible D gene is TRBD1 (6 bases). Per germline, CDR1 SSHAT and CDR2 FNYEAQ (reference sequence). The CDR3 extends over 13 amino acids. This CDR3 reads CASSRTVTGELFF. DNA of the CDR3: TGTGCTAGCAGCCGGACAGTTACCGGGGAGCTGTTTTTT.